This T cell receptor (beta chain) appears in the sequencing data of a study of early T cells in non-severe SARS-CoV-2 infection (dated by TCRdb to the early 2020s). Looking at the study overall: Because TCR sequencing relied on bulk RNA taken from unsorted whole blood, pairing of alpha and beta chains was not possible. Here is what the overall study found, with its caveats: VDJdb matching was skewed toward anti-spike CD8 responses and likely underestimated virus-specific expansions, missing private and CD4 specificities.

The library was built by means of 5' RACE. These reads were obtained on a NextSeq 500. The TCR library protocol attached unique molecular identifiers to individual cDNA molecules to correct for sequencing error and PCR bias. Both TCR alpha and beta chains were sequenced, and tight co-correlation was observed between alpha and beta sequence abundances in each sample. Per the original workflow: V gene, J gene and CDR3 annotation of TCR sequences was performed with Decombinator V4. TCRs were defined as expanded if a significant change between any two time points was detected under a Poisson model with p below 0.0001. TCR abundances were normalised to the total number of TCRs sequenced in each sample and reported as counts per million. MAIT TCRs were defined by TRAV1-2 paired with TRAJ12, TRAJ20 or TRAJ33, and iNKT TCRs by TRAV10 paired with TRAJ18. VDJdb, accessed on 1 November 2021, was searched for TCRs annotated for CMV, EBV and SARS-CoV-2, and TCRs annotated for more than one antigen were excluded. TCRdb trimmed public reads at Q25 via fastp, called clones via MiXCR and kept in-frame beta chains. A single entry per CDR3 protein holds the most common genes and DNA from its merged rows. The V and J calls were determined by TCRdb, not by the authors. Within this sample are under 20,000 distinct CDR3 sequences, with more than 4.5% of them counted one time only. The ten largest account for over 5.5% of the sample.

Trimming takes 5 bases from V and 9 bases from J, and the germline ends sit 5 bases apart. The germline V gene specifies SGHDN as CDR1 and FVKESK as CDR2. The CDR3 goes from the cysteine to the phenylalanine over 10 residues. CDR3 DNA is the only sequence kept; it has 30 bases, read in frame from the first base. Compared with the rest of its sample, this clonotype is medium-sized (0.01 to 0.1%). It has no known antigen specificity. No much larger clone exists at a distance of one base, and base qualities are not known. Set within a cohort of healthcare workers in London, UK, this nested case-control study involved weekly PCR testing of nasopharyngeal swabs along with blood sampling. Healthcare workers were recruited during the week of the UK lockdown, between 23 and 31 March 2020, and followed weekly for up to 16 weeks.

The sequenced material came from whole blood. The sequence came from an adult who was a healthcare worker with PCR-confirmed SARS-CoV-2 infection or an uninfected control (not recorded which). The chain is encoded by TRBV14 joined to TRBJ2-1, with an unclear D gene assignment. The CDR3 has the sequence CASSGTEQFF. The DNA is TGTGCCAGCAGCGGTACTGAGCAGTTCTTC.